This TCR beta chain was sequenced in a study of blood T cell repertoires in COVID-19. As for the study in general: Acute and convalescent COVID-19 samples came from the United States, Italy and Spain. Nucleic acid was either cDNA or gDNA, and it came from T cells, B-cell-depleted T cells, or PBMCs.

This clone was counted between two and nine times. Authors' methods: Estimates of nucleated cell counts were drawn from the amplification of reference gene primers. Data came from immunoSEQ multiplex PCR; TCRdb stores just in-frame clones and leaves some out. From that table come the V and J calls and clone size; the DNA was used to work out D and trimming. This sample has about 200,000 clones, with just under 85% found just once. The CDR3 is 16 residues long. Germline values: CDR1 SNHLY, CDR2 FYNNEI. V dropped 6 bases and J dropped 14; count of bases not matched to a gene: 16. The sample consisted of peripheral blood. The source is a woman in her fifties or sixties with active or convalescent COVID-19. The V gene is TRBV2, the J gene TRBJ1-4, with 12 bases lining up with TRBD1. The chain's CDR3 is CASRPGTGGVRDYLFF. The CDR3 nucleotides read TGTGCCAGCAGACCCGGGACAGGGGGCGTCCGGGATTATCTGTTTTTT.